This TCR beta chain was retrieved from a study of cytomegalovirus exposure and HLA in healthy donors. Study observations and caveats: TRBV6-2, TRBV6-3 and some other V segments were excluded as indistinguishable.

In the PCR, 60 Vbeta and 13 Jbeta primers were used. Produced via immunoSEQ multiplex PCR; TCRdb's table is partial and in-frame only. The table has 150,000 to 200,000 clones, roughly 80% seen once. Regarding this clone: The antigen remains undetermined.

Germline V CDR1 and CDR2: SGHVS, FQNEAQ. The CDR3 is made up of 13 amino acids. Trimming cost V 8 bases and J 5 bases, with 15 bases left between them. The sequenced sample was PBMCs. The chain links TRBV7-8 to TRBJ2-5; D perhaps matches TRBD2 (7 bases). This TCR was recovered from a woman between 45 and 65 years old in good health and CMV-seronegative. The CDR3 loop reads CASARGGDETQYF. The DNA of the CDR3 is TGTGCCAGCGCTAGGGGGGGGGATGAGACCCAGTACTTC.